This T cell receptor beta chain was identified in a study of beta chain features in type 1 diabetes (dated by TCRdb to 2016 to 2019). In terms of the full investigation: Mean age, gender distribution, total cell number and subset yield were not different between patients and healthy donors. A total of 100 million to 110 million sorted cells were examined across all samples, and a strong correlation was observed between cell number per subset and RNA yield. In the study, TCRB repertoires of sorted circulating CD4+ T cell subsets from recently diagnosed type 1 diabetes patients were compared with those of matched healthy donors. Regulatory and stem cell-like memory subsets were isolated from only 8 patients and roughly 8 healthy donors, whereas naive and central memory subsets came from all 30 or so donors.

The V end loses 7 bases and the J end loses 1 base, and a stretch of 13 bases separates them. Per the germline V gene, MGHRA is the CDR1 and YSYEKL is the CDR2. Taken from cysteine to phenylalanine, the CDR3 has 14 residues. This entry keeps only the CDR3 DNA: 42 bases, framed from base 1. Regarding this clone: Its antigen has not been determined. Base qualities are not provided; no much larger clone lies one nucleotide away.

From each donor, a single peripheral blood sample of roughly 0.11 L on average was drawn into heparinised tubes. A BD FACSAria II was used to sort naive, central memory, regulatory and stem cell-like memory CD4+ T cells with a panel that included CD45RO, CCR7, CD25, CD127, CD95 and CD27. Every sorted population had a purity above 95%. Right away, PBMCs were isolated by Lymphoprep density gradient centrifugation and were stained directly, with no culture step. So that batch effects would be minimized, each experiment stained and sorted samples in pairs, pairing one healthy donor with one patient. Overall study outcomes, separate from this receptor: Patients with type 1 diabetes made fewer insertions and deleted more nucleotides at VDJ recombination sites, implying thymic rearrangement abnormalities. Naive, central memory and regulatory TCRB repertoires appeared more similar among patients than among healthy donors. HLA sub-analyses involved small numbers of individuals, so any influence of HLA type on TCRB rearrangement remained unresolved. Because cDNA was sequenced instead of genomic DNA, highly expressing activated cells could be over-represented, though the groups showed no difference in activation or CD3 levels. PCR may preferentially amplify shorter templates, but because patient and control samples were amplified and corrected together, any resulting skew would affect both groups equally. In all four CD4+ subsets, TCRB CDR3 length was moderately but significantly shorter in type 1 diabetes patients.

The entire amount of isolated RNA was reverse transcribed using the High Capacity cDNA Reverse Transcription Kit, so the sequenced TCRB transcripts were expressed ones. Deep immunoSEQ sequencing was performed on naive, central memory and regulatory T cell samples, with an average of roughly 4 million total reads per sample. After sorted cells were lysed in RLT buffer, RNA was extracted with DNase-treated RNeasy Micro or Mini kits, with the choice depending on cell number. To prevent cross-contamination, every cell subset was processed on its own, while patient and healthy donor samples were processed together. TCRB sequences were amplified from cDNA with the immunoSEQ multiplex PCR, producing 87-bp fragments spanning the CDR3 region. Sequencing of the amplicons was done on the Illumina HiSeq platform. Turning to the authors' computational methods: PCR bias was computationally corrected using synthetic template baselines, reads within Hamming distance 2 were collapsed, and singletons that could not be merged were discarded. Reads were aligned against IMGT so that V, D and J genes, CDR3 length and insertions or deletions at six rearrangement sites could be assigned. Clonotype counts were normalized to sorted cell number within each subset before computing true diversity and Gini coefficients with the tcR R package. The overlap coefficient, calculated on TCRB nucleotide sequences, was used to quantify repertoire sharing. As a proxy for the pre-selection repertoire, out-of-frame TCRB sequences from naive cells were analyzed. Entries here come from immuneACCESS through TCRdb and include only in-frame sequences with V and J called. Some clones fail to appear in such tables; in the studies checked, an unresolved V gene covers under half of the shortfall, and the cause of the remainder is unknown. For V, J and clone size, that table is used; D and trimming come from the DNA. This sample is represented by 630,000 or so clones; over 12% of them were singletons. The biggest ten clones account for nearly 0.04% of the sample.

The rearrangement joined TRBV4-1 to TRBJ1-1, with no D gene named confidently. This clonotype was obtained from a man younger than 35 with type 1 diabetes. Sequenced: naive CD4+ T cells from blood. The cell subset or site label, as the study defines it: true naive CD4+ T cells. Read as DNA, the sequence is TGCGCCAGCACCATCACCCGTGGGAACACTGAAGCTTTCTTT. The resulting protein is CASTITRGNTEAFF.